These 30 T cell receptor beta chains were sequenced from one sample in a study of cytomegalovirus exposure and HLA in healthy donors. The PCR used 60 Vbeta and 13 Jbeta primers. Sequenced by immunoSEQ multiplex PCR; TCRdb stores in-frame clones only, minus some. The sample includes 110,000 or so clones, 73% seen only once; the top ten take approximately 8.4%. The sample consisted of PBMCs. These TCRs come from a man in his forties or fifties in good health and CMV-seronegative.

This chain links TRBV30 with TRBJ2-3; TRBD2 is a possible D gene (5 bases). Deletions cut 4 bases from V and 2 bases from J, with 7 bases between. Germline V CDR1 and CDR2: GTSNPN, SVGIG (reference sequence). The CDR3 consists of 12 residues. The CDR3 DNA reads as TGTGCCTGGACCCGGGACACAGATACGCAGTATTTT. As protein: CAWTRDTDTQYF.

This clone has a single count. The chain couples TRBV15 to TRBJ2-3, with D possibly being TRBD2 (6 bases). Per germline, CDR1 LNHNV and CDR2 YYDKDF (reference sequence). The ends were cut back, 2 bases at V and 1 base at J, with 13 bases in the middle. The CDR3 covers 16 residues. The DNA for the CDR3 is TGTGCCACCAGCAGATATAGGGAGGCAGGCACAGATACGCAGTATTTT. Translated, it gives CATSRYREAGTDTQYF.

The chain combines TRBV29-1 with TRBJ2-7; 9 bases match TRBD1. Germline V gives CDR1 SQVTM, CDR2 ANQGSEA. V shed 7 bases, J shed 6 bases, and the junction held 10 bases outside the gene matches. The CDR3 contains 13 residues. The CDR3 region is CSATGQGLGEQYF. CDR3 DNA: TGCAGCGCCACAGGACAGGGGCTGGGCGAGCAGTACTTC.

The CDR3 loop is CASSFFGTDTQYF. DNA for the CDR3: TGTGCCAGCAGCTTCTTCGGCACAGATACGCAGTATTTT. This chain joins TRBV7-2 and TRBJ2-3; no firm D call. The CDR3 runs to 13 residues. The germline gives CDR1 SGHTA, CDR2 FQGNSA. The V gene lost 3 bases and the J gene lost 1 base, with 5 bases spanning the gap.

The rearrangement uses TRBV29-1 and TRBJ1-1; TRBD1 is a possible D gene (5 bases). The length of the CDR3 is 13 residues. CDR1 is SQVTM and CDR2 is ANQGSEA in the germline V gene. V was trimmed by 8 bases and J by 6 bases, leaving 19 bases between them. The CDR3 DNA reads TGCAGCTCTGTCAACCCAGGGCGCCCTGAAGCTTTCTTT. Its translation: CSSVNPGRPEAFF. Supplemented by reference TRBV29-1 and TRBJ1-1, the full variable domain reads SAVISQKPSRDICQRGTSLTIQCQVDSQVTMMFWYRQQPGQSLTLIATANQGSEATYESGFVIDKFPISRPNLTFSTLTVSNMSPEDSSIYLCSSVNPGRPEAFFGQGTRLTVV.

This clone was picked up a small number of times. The J gene is TRBJ1-1, the V gene TRBV4-1, with D perhaps TRBD1 (6 bases). V was cut by 0 bases and J by 4 bases, with 12 bases left in between. CDR1 MGHRA and CDR2 YSYEKL come from the germline V gene. This CDR3 has 15 amino acids. The CDR3 spells CASSQETGLATEAFF. DNA of the CDR3: TGCGCCAGCAGCCAAGAGACAGGTCTGGCCACTGAAGCTTTCTTT.

The chain carries TRBV7-6 and TRBJ2-7, with TRBD1 as a possible D gene (5 bases). CDR1 and CDR2 from the germline V gene are SGHVS and FNYEAQ. Trimming took off 1 base at V and 3 bases at J, with 10 bases between the two ends. CDR3 size: 14 residues. CDR3 in DNA: TGTGCCAGCAGCTTAGGGGCCAGGGACTACGAGCAGTACTTC. This translates into CASSLGARDYEQYF.

The rearrangement links TRBV27 to TRBJ2-6, with a possible D match to TRBD2 (5 bases). The germline V and J ends were trimmed by 6 bases and 4 bases, with 13 bases remaining between them. CDR3 length equals 15 residues. CDR1 and CDR2 from the germline V gene are MNHEY and SMNVEV (reference sequence). CDR3 sequence: CASRSSRSGANVLTF. CDR3 coding DNA: TGTGCCAGCAGGTCTAGCAGGTCCGGGGCCAACGTCCTGACTTTC.

The rearrangement uses TRBV7-2 and TRBJ1-6; 10 bases agree with TRBD1. The germline CDR1 and CDR2 sequences are SGHTA and FQGNSA. The CDR3 is made up of 16 amino acids. V shed 4 bases and J 4 bases; nucleotides not matched to a gene: 4. CDR3 in DNA: TGTGCCAGCAGCTCCAGGGACAGGGGATATAATTCACCCCTCCACTTT. It codes for CASSSRDRGYNSPLHF.

This chain joins TRBV7-8 and TRBJ1-1; 7 nucleotides match TRBD1. This CDR3 has 15 residues. The germline gives CDR1 SGHVS, CDR2 FQNEAQ. After removal of 1 base from V and 1 base from J, the junction contained 3 bases not matched to a gene. CDR3 protein: CASSLGGQPNTEAFF. The CDR3 coding sequence is TGTGCCAGCAGCTTAGGGGGACAGCCGAACACTGAAGCTTTCTTT.

In this sample, this clone turned up a few times. This chain joins TRBV14 and TRBJ1-5; D is unresolved. In germline, CDR1 is SGHDN, CDR2 FVKESK. The CDR3 loop spans 14 amino acids. The V gene lost 3 bases and the J gene lost 7 bases, with 13 bases spanning the gap. The CDR3 sequence is CASSHHKRRQPQHF. The CDR3 nucleotides are TGTGCCAGCAGCCACCACAAACGCAGGCAGCCCCAGCATTTT. Complete variable domain (other parts from reference TRBV14 and TRBJ1-5): EAGVTQFPSHSVIEKGQTVTLRCDPISGHDNLYWYRRVMGKEIKFLLHFVKESKQDESGMPNNRFLAERTGGTYSTLKVQPAELEDSGVYFCASSHHKRRQPQHFGDGTRLSIL.

This chain connects TRBV5-6 to TRBJ2-3; D might be TRBD1 (5 bases). The CDR3 runs 16 residues. Germline lookup yields CDR1 SGHDT and CDR2 YYEEEE. With 3 bases removed from V and 2 bases from J, the gap between germline ends came to 16 bases. The CDR3: CASSSGQSFNTDTQYF. CDR3 sequence (DNA): TGTGCCAGCAGCTCCGGACAATCTTTTAACACAGATACGCAGTATTTT.

The table lists this clone with a few counts. DNA of the CDR3: TGTGCCAGCAGCCAAAGCTCATGGGGGGGGGAGAACTCTGGAAACACCATATATTTT. Translation: CASSQSSWGGENSGNTIYF. This chain connects TRBV4-2 to TRBJ1-3, with a possible D match to TRBD1 (5 bases). V lost 2 bases and J 0 bases, leaving 20 bases between the germline ends. The CDR3 is made up of 19 amino acids. In germline, CDR1 is LGHNA, CDR2 YNFKEQ.

V gene TRBV30 combines with J gene TRBJ1-5, with 8 positions matching TRBD1. This CDR3 contains 14 residues. The V and J ends lost 0 bases and 9 bases, in that order; junction bases with no gene match: 7. CDR1 and CDR2 from the germline V gene are GTSNPN and SVGIG (reference sequence). In DNA form, the CDR3 reads TGTGCCTGGAGTGTACCCCAGGGGGCCAGGCCCCAGCATTTT. Protein: CAWSVPQGARPQHF.

V is TRBV6-1 and J is TRBJ1-3; no firm D call. The CDR3 runs to 12 residues. V lost 8 bases to trimming and J lost 0 bases, with 5 bases between them. CDR1 MNHNS and CDR2 SASEGT come from the germline V gene. CDR3 amino acids: CASGLSGNTIYF. CDR3 coding DNA: TGTGCCAGCGGACTCTCTGGAAACACCATATATTTT.

Notes on this clone: Germline and junction disagree at one end, which may indicate a read error. The chain joins TRBV15 to TRBJ1-1, with D possibly TRBD1 on 5 matching bases. The CDR3 contains 15 residues. CDR1 is LNHNV, CDR2 YYDKDF, per germline (reference sequence). The CDR3 DNA sequence: TGTACCACCAGCAGTGGCGGCAGGGTCGGAACTGAAGCTTTCTTT. Translated, it gives CTTSSGGRVGTEAFF. Together with reference TRBV15 and TRBJ1-1, the CDR3 gives the full variable domain: DAMVIQNPRYQVTQFGKPVTLSCSQTLNHNVMYWYQQKSSQAPKLLFHYYDKDFNNEADTPDNFQSRRPNTSFCFLDIRSPGLGDTAMYLCTTSSGGRVGTEAFFGQGTRLTVV.

The gene calls are TRBV2 and TRBJ1-1, with unresolved D. The V gene's germline CDR1 is SNHLY and CDR2 FYNNEI. Trimming removed 6 bases at V and 1 base at J, with 9 bases between. This CDR3 has 13 amino acids. As DNA, the CDR3 is TGTGCCAGCAGGAGGAGGTCGAACACTGAAGCTTTCTTT. Encoded protein: CASRRRSNTEAFF.

This sequence joins TRBV27 and TRBJ2-1, with a possible D match to TRBD1 (5 bases). The V gene lost 6 bases and the J gene lost 6 bases, with 15 bases spanning the gap. Looked up from germline, CDR1 is MNHEY and CDR2 is SMNVEV (reference sequence). There are 14 residues in the CDR3. In nucleotides, the CDR3 is TGTGCCAGCAGCCCTCCAGGCAGGGCCAATGAGCAGTTCTTC. Translated, it gives CASSPPGRANEQFF.

The rearrangement uses TRBV7-3 and TRBJ1-1; D is possibly TRBD1 (6 bases). This CDR3 contains 13 residues. The V gene's germline CDR1 is SGHTA and CDR2 FQGTGA. With 3 bases removed from V and 5 bases from J, the gap between germline ends came to 10 bases. The CDR3 protein is CASSFDRRTEAFF. Written as DNA, the CDR3 is TGTGCCAGCAGCTTTGACAGGAGGACTGAAGCTTTCTTT.

The chain joins TRBV4-3 to TRBJ1-2; TRBD1 matches 10 bases. The CDR3 has 16 amino acids. The V segment lost 0 bases and the J segment 4 bases; nucleotides outside the gene matches: 5. CDR1 LGHNA and CDR2 YSLEER come from the germline V gene. CDR3 region: CASSQDPTGGGYGYTF. The CDR3 DNA is TGCGCCAGCAGCCAAGATCCGACAGGGGGCGGCTATGGCTACACCTTC.

The chain employs TRBV27 and TRBJ2-7, with D perhaps matching TRBD1 (5 bases). Germline V gene data show CDR1 as MNHEY and CDR2 as SMNVEV (reference sequence). This CDR3 is built from 14 residues. Trimming stripped 3 bases from V and 5 bases from J, with 14 bases between. CDR3 residues: CASSFQGDMNEQYF. The CDR3 nucleotides are TGTGCCAGCAGTTTTCAAGGGGATATGAACGAGCAGTACTTC.

The chain has TRBV28 and TRBJ2-3; 7 bases fit TRBD2. After removal of 6 bases from V and 3 bases from J, the junction contained 6 bases not matched to a gene. This CDR3 contains 14 residues. CDR1 and CDR2 from the germline V gene are MDHEN and SYDVKM. The CDR3 nucleotides read TGTGCCAGCAGGCTAGAGCGGGGAACAGATACGCAGTATTTT. Its translation: CASRLERGTDTQYF.

This clone has only a few counts. J is TRBJ2-4 and V is TRBV15, with unresolved D. The CDR3 loop spans 13 amino acids. Germline V gene data show CDR1 as LNHNV and CDR2 as YYDKDF (reference sequence). Trimming stripped 6 bases from V and 0 bases from J, with 6 bases between. Here the CDR3 reads CATRQLAKNIQYF. Written as DNA, the CDR3 is TGTGCCACCAGACAGCTAGCCAAAAACATTCAGTACTTC.

The V gene is TRBV28, the J gene TRBJ1-2; no firm D call. The germline gives CDR1 MDHEN, CDR2 SYDVKM. V shed 7 bases and J shed 4 bases, with 19 bases lying between them. The CDR3 is made up of 15 amino acids. The CDR3 DNA is TGTGCCAGCACCAGAATCGACCAGGTGGGCTATGGCTACACCTTC. The encoded protein is CASTRIDQVGYGYTF.

This chain links TRBV2 with TRBJ2-5; 10 bases agree with TRBD1. V was clipped by 6 bases and J by 5 bases; unmatched bases: 9. Germline lookup yields CDR1 SNHLY and CDR2 FYNNEI. The CDR3 sequence is 15 residues long. The CDR3 reads CASRAGTGVGETQYF. The CDR3 region has the DNA TGTGCCAGCAGGGCCGGGACAGGGGTAGGCGAGACCCAGTACTTC.

The chain recombines TRBV2 with TRBJ2-3; 12 nucleotides align to TRBD2. V lost 10 bases, J lost 4 bases, and 9 bases stayed unmatched. The CDR3 totals 15 residues. Looked up from germline, CDR1 is SNHLY and CDR2 is FYNNEI. The DNA of the CDR3 is TGTGCCACCCGCAGGCTAGCGGGGGGGTCAGATACGCAGTATTTT. Translated: CATRRLAGGSDTQYF.

The rearrangement links TRBV7-9 to TRBJ1-1; D might be TRBD1 (6 bases). V dropped 5 bases and J dropped 3 bases, with 10 bases sitting between them. Germline values: CDR1 SEHNR, CDR2 FQNEAQ (reference sequence). CDR3 length: 13 residues. In DNA form, the CDR3 reads TGTGCCAGCAGCAGGGGGTCCGACACTGAAGCTTTCTTT. As protein: CASSRGSDTEAFF.

The V call is TRBV4-2, the J call TRBJ2-3; 9 nucleotides match TRBD2. CDR1 is LGHNA, CDR2 YNFKEQ, per germline. The CDR3 runs 16 residues. V lost 2 bases and J lost 6; bases outside the gene matches: 9. As DNA, the CDR3 is TGTGCCAGCAGCCAATCGCAGCGGGGGGCTGGGGATACGCAGTATTTT. Protein: CASSQSQRGAGDTQYF.

The chain employs TRBV5-1 and TRBJ2-7; TRBD1 matches at 8 bases. The CDR3 extends over 16 amino acids. The J segment lost 0 bases and the V segment lost 4 bases, leaving 9 bases of the junction unmatched. Germline V gives CDR1 SGHRS, CDR2 YFSETQ. Here the CDR3 DNA reads TGCGCCAGCAGCGCCGCCGGGACAGGTTCCTCCTACGAGCAGTACTTC. Its translation: CASSAAGTGSSYEQYF.

The chain links TRBV5-1 to TRBJ2-2; D is possibly TRBD2 (6 bases). This CDR3 is 15 amino acids long. V gave up 1 base and J gave up 1 base, with 8 bases separating them. Germline CDR1 reads SGHRS; CDR2 reads YFSETQ. CDR3 protein: CASSLLRGNTGELFF. The CDR3 region has the DNA TGCGCCAGCAGCTTGCTGCGGGGGAACACCGGGGAGCTGTTTTTT.